The source of this T cell receptor (beta chain) is a study of T cell responses to AZD1222 COVID-19 vaccine. The wider study: Analysis merged second doses at about 4 or about 12 weeks. The study, taken as a whole, reports: Vaccine-related CD4 TCRs covered spike, predominating at 160-218 and 743-854. Increased Spike-specific TCR breadth and depth were observed after two AZD1222 doses. Scientists sampled the repertoires only once the peak T cell response had passed.

Notes on this clone: As yet, its antigen is unknown.

The method was immunoSEQ multiplex PCR; TCRdb's version includes in-frame clones alone and lacks a portion of them. Of around 130,000 clones listed, roughly 93% are singletons. Sequences were derived from peripheral blood, sampled on day 0 of AZD1222 vaccination. The sequence came from an adult in good health.

The CDR3 here is CASSRGASAYNEQFF. The CDR3 nucleotides are TGTGCCAGCAGCCGGGGGGCTAGCGCGTACAATGAGCAGTTCTTC. The V and J genes are TRBV13 and TRBJ2-1; tentatively, D is TRBD2 (7 bases). There are 15 residues in the CDR3. The V gene's germline CDR1 is PRHDT and CDR2 FYEKMQ (reference sequence). Trimming pared 5 bases from V and 4 bases from J, leaving 15 bases between.